Presented here are 28 T cell receptor beta chains from one specimen sequenced in a study of T-cell reconstitution after alpha-beta-depleted transplantation in children. As it was prepared, the TCRbeta library received unique molecular identifiers. TCRdb re-analysed the PCR reads in MiXCR, keeping a single row per CDR3 protein. Among hundreds of thousands of distinct CDR3 sequences, approximately 13% were seen once, and the ten largest hold over 2%. Sequencing was performed on PBMCs, mostly from graft donor cells, taken 360 days after TCRalphabeta/CD19-depleted stem cell transplant. The receptor set was obtained from a male patient aged 10 to 17 who had a stem cell transplant for acute myeloid leukemia, so the T cells may come from the graft donor.

This clonotype was seen at least ten times. The chain couples TRBV28 to TRBJ2-7; D call uncertain. Trimming took off 5 bases at V and 3 bases at J, with 8 bases between the two ends. The length of the CDR3 is 12 residues. From germline, CDR1 is MDHEN and CDR2 SYDVKM. The CDR3 nucleotides are TGTGCCAGCAGTCTACCATACTACGAGCAGTACTTC. It yields the protein CASSLPYYEQYF. Using reference TRBV28 and TRBJ2-7 for the parts outside the CDR3, the full variable domain is DVKVTQSSRYLVKRTGEKVFLECVQDMDHENMFWYRQDPGLGLRLIYFSYDVKMKEKGDIPEGYSVSREKKERFSLILESASTNQTSMYLCASSLPYYEQYFGPGTRLTVT.

The chain employs TRBV7-3 and TRBJ2-2; 7 positions match TRBD2. In germline, CDR1 is SGHTA, CDR2 FQGTGA. The CDR3 is 17 residues long. The trim removed 4 bases at V and 0 bases at J, leaving 8 bases unmatched. The CDR3 DNA reads TGTGCCAGCAGCTCACCTATAGCGGGCCCGAACACCGGGGAGCTGTTTTTT. Its translation is CASSSPIAGPNTGELFF. The variable domain in full, with the rest retrieved from reference TRBV7-3 and TRBJ2-2, is GAGVSQTPSNKVTEKGKYVELRCDPISGHTALYWYRQSLGQGPEFLIYFQGTGAADDSGLPNDRFFAVRPEGSVSTLKIQRTERGDSAVYLCASSSPIAGPNTGELFFGEGSRLTVL.

The sample holds a few counts of this clonotype. This chain connects TRBV5-6 to TRBJ2-4; possible D gene TRBD1, 5 bases. The V gene's germline CDR1 is SGHDT and CDR2 YYEEEE. The CDR3 sequence is 18 residues long. V dropped 0 bases and J dropped 0 bases, with 16 bases sitting between them. The CDR3 nucleotides are TGTGCCAGCAGCTTGGAAATAGGGGCGCCGCTAGCCAAAAACATTCAGTACTTC. Its translation is CASSLEIGAPLAKNIQYF.

Worth noting for this clonotype: This could be a read error, since a much larger clone is one nucleotide away. This chain uses TRBV20-1 with TRBJ2-3, with D perhaps matching TRBD1 or TRBD2 (7 bases each). This CDR3 has 19 amino acids. Germline V gene lookup returns CDR1 DFQATT and CDR2 SNEGSKA (reference sequence). The CDR3 nucleotides read TGCTGTGCTAGAGACCCCGATCCTGGGACAGCGGGACGCACAGATACGCAGTATTTT. It codes for CCARDPDPGTAGRTDTQYF.

This clonotype came up many times. The chain uses TRBV28 and TRBJ2-7; 8 positions match TRBD1. The length of the CDR3 is 15 residues. CDR1 and CDR2 (germline): MDHEN, SYDVKM. V shed 7 bases, J shed 3 bases, and the junction held 11 bases outside the gene matches. The CDR3 bases are TGTGCCAGCACTGCTAGCCAGGGGGCTTTCTACGAGCAGTACTTC. Translation gives CASTASQGAFYEQYF.

This clonotype was counted a few times. The gene calls are TRBV7-8 and TRBJ2-1; 10 bases agree with TRBD2. Germline CDR1 and CDR2: SGHVS and FQNEAQ. V lost 2 bases, J lost 5 bases, and 9 bases stayed unmatched. The CDR3 has 17 amino acids. The CDR3: CASSLPGTSASHNEQFF. In DNA, the CDR3 is TGTGCCAGCAGCTTACCCGGGACTAGCGCATCTCACAATGAGCAGTTCTTC.

This clonotype was counted ten times or more. Compared with germline, one end of the junction differs, possibly owing to a read error. The J gene is TRBJ2-7, the V gene TRBV11-2, with a possible D match to TRBD1 (5 bases). CDR3 length: 14 amino acids. CDR1 is SGHAT, CDR2 FQNNGV, per germline. CDR3 protein: CASSVDRSSYEQYF. CDR3 nucleotides: TGTGCCAGCAGCGTAGACAGATCCTCCTACGAGCAGTACTTC. Looking up the rest from reference TRBV11-2 and TRBJ2-7 gives the full variable domain: EAGVAQSPRYKIIEKRQSVAFWCNPISGHATLYWYQQILGQGPKLLIQFQNNGVVDDSQLPKDRFSAERLKGVDSTLKIQPAKLEDSAVYLCASSVDRSSYEQYFGPGTRLTVT.

About this clonotype itself: One end of the junction is discordant with germline, which a read error may explain. The chain links TRBV7-7 to TRBJ2-3; D perhaps matches TRBD1 (5 bases). CDR3 length equals 17 residues. Looked up from germline, CDR1 is SSHAT and CDR2 is FNYEAQ (reference sequence). In nucleotides, the CDR3 is TGTGCTAGCAGCCATCGACCACCAGGGTCCCCCACAGATACGCAGTATTTT. Its translation: CASSHRPPGSPTDTQYF.

The V gene is TRBV24-1, the J gene TRBJ2-1; 7 nucleotides match TRBD2. Unmatched junction bases numbered 8, after V lost 4 bases and J lost 9 bases. Germline CDR1 reads KGHDR; CDR2 reads SFDVKD. This CDR3 has 14 amino acids. As DNA, the CDR3 is TGTGCCACCAGTGACCTGACGGGGGGATTTGAGCAGTTCTTC. This codes for CATSDLTGGFEQFF.

This clonotype has a handful of counts. This chain links TRBV11-3 with TRBJ2-7; TRBD1 agrees at 11 bases. Germline CDR1 is SGHNT and CDR2 is YENEEA. CDR3 length equals 15 residues. V was clipped by 5 bases and J by 3 bases; unmatched bases: 6. CDR3 protein: CASSLSGTGGYEQYF. For the CDR3, the DNA is TGTGCCAGCAGCCTCTCGGGGACAGGGGGCTACGAGCAGTACTTC.

This clonotype was recorded a few times. Here the CDR3 reads CSARGLRRGGGVGYEQYF. CDR3 sequence (DNA): TGCAGTGCTAGAGGGTTGAGGCGGGGAGGGGGAGTGGGCTACGAGCAGTACTTC. The chain has TRBV20-1 and TRBJ2-7, with a weak D call TRBD2 (7 bases). The CDR3 has 18 residues. In germline, CDR1 is DFQATT, CDR2 SNEGSKA (reference sequence). Trimming took 1 base from V and 3 from J, leaving 25 bases between them.

This clonotype was picked up many times. The chain is built from TRBV12-3 or TRBV12-4 and TRBJ2-1, with TRBD2 matching over 8 bases. The length of the CDR3 is 15 residues. V lost 1 base and J lost 6; bases outside the gene matches: 5. The chain's CDR3 is CASSLELAGTNEQFF. The CDR3 nucleotides are TGTGCCAGCAGTTTAGAATTAGCGGGAACCAATGAGCAGTTCTTC.

This clonotype was found a few times. This sequence joins TRBV7-2 and TRBJ2-5, with TRBD2 as a possible D gene (7 bases). In germline, CDR1 is SGHTA, CDR2 FQGNSA. The CDR3 runs to 20 residues. The ends were cut back, 3 bases at V and 4 bases at J, with 30 bases in the middle. Here the CDR3 reads CASSFSLGGTKRTPRETQYF. The CDR3 DNA sequence: TGTGCCAGCAGCTTTAGCCTAGGGGGGACTAAACGAACCCCCCGAGAGACCCAGTACTTC.

V usage is TRBV12-3 or TRBV12-4 and J usage is TRBJ2-5, with D perhaps TRBD2 (7 bases). V was pared by 5 bases and J by 6 bases, with 13 bases between. The CDR3 is 13 amino acids. In DNA, the CDR3 is TGTGCCAGCAGTCTAGGGGGAGGGCAGACCCAGTACTTC. Its translation: CASSLGGGQTQYF.

The V and J genes are TRBV6-5 and TRBJ2-2; D is undetermined. The V and J ends lost 0 bases and 5 bases respectively, with 7 bases between them. The CDR3 runs 14 residues. CDR1 is MNHEY and CDR2 is SVGAGI in the germline V gene. The DNA of the CDR3 is TGTGCCAGCAGTTACTCGGCCATGACCGGGGAGCTGTTTTTT. Residues: CASSYSAMTGELFF.

This clonotype was seen a few times. J is TRBJ2-4 and V is TRBV2; 9 nucleotides align to TRBD1. Germline CDR1 and CDR2: SNHLY and FYNNEI. V lost 2 bases and J lost 8; bases outside the gene matches: 4. CDR3 size: 14 residues. CDR3 DNA: TGTGCCAGCAGTGAATTGGGACAGGGTTACATTCAGTACTTC. Protein: CASSELGQGYIQYF.

This rearrangement joins TRBV19 to TRBJ1-4; D is perhaps TRBD1 (5 bases). Germline V gene sequence: CDR1 LNHDA, CDR2 SQIVND (reference sequence). The CDR3 is made up of 16 amino acids. V lost 3 bases to trimming and J lost 7 bases, with 18 bases between them. The CDR3 DNA reads TGTGCCAGTAGTATCTCCGGGACTTCCTCGGGTGAAAAACTGTTTTTT. This gives the protein CASSISGTSSGEKLFF.

This clonotype was seen a few times. The V call is TRBV12-5, the J call TRBJ1-1; D is possibly TRBD1 (6 bases). Germline V CDR1 and CDR2: LGHNT, FRNRAP. The V and J ends lost 3 bases and 1 base respectively, with 21 bases between them. The CDR3 length is 18 residues. As DNA, the CDR3 is TGTGCTAGTGGTTTCGCAGGGGCGCCTCGGAAAGGGAACACTGAAGCTTTCTTT. Amino acid sequence: CASGFAGAPRKGNTEAFF. Supplemented by reference TRBV12-5 and TRBJ1-1, the full variable domain reads DARVTQTPRHKVTEMGQEVTMRCQPILGHNTVFWYRQTMMQGLELLAYFRNRAPLDDSGMPKDRFSAEMPDATLATLKIQPSEPRDSAVYFCASGFAGAPRKGNTEAFFGQGTRLTVV.

This clonotype was detected only a few times. The V gene is TRBV12-3 or TRBV12-4, the J gene TRBJ1-4; 10 bases map to TRBD1. Losses at the gene ends were 3 bases for V and 11 bases for J; bases not matched to a gene: 3. CDR3 length: 13 amino acids. The CDR3 nucleotides read TGTGCCAGCAGTTTCGCGGACAGGGGGAAACTGTTTTTT. Its protein is CASSFADRGKLFF.

This clonotype was observed at least ten times. V usage is TRBV18 and J usage is TRBJ2-2; a weak D match, TRBD1 (6 bases). V gave up 0 bases and J gave up 7 bases, with 9 bases separating them. This CDR3 is built from 14 residues. Germline CDR1 and CDR2: KGHSH and LQKENI. This chain's CDR3 is CASSPPQGHGELFF. CDR3 nucleotide sequence: TGTGCCAGCTCACCACCACAGGGCCACGGGGAGCTGTTTTTT.

This clonotype was observed many times. The chain couples TRBV15 to TRBJ2-7; maybe TRBD1 (5 bases). The V gene's germline CDR1 is LNHNV and CDR2 YYDKDF (reference sequence). This CDR3 comprises 14 residues. V was shortened by 3 bases and J by 3 bases, with 12 bases between the two germline ends. CDR3 bases: TGTGCCACCAGCAGTGACAGTTTTTTCTACGAGCAGTACTTC. The encoded protein is CATSSDSFFYEQYF.

This clonotype was counted only a few times. V gene TRBV20-1 combines with J gene TRBJ2-7, with 8 bases lining up with TRBD1. Per germline, CDR1 DFQATT and CDR2 SNEGSKA (reference sequence). The trim removed 0 bases at V and 1 base at J, leaving 5 bases unmatched. The CDR3 loop spans 15 amino acids. CDR3 nucleotide sequence: TGCAGTGCTAGAGACTGGACAGGGCCGTCCTACGAGCAGTACTTC. Amino acid sequence: CSARDWTGPSYEQYF.

This clonotype was seen a single time. The chain is built from TRBV11-2 and TRBJ1-5; 10 bases fit TRBD1. The CDR3 is 16 amino acids. Trimming at V came to 2 bases and at J to 5 bases, leaving 6 bases not matched to a gene. The germline CDR1 and CDR2 sequences are SGHAT and FQNNGV. CDR3 residues: CASSLRQGAIDQPQHF. The CDR3 DNA follows: TGTGCCAGCAGCTTACGACAGGGGGCGATAGATCAGCCCCAGCATTTT.

This clonotype was counted at least ten times. The CDR3 reads CASSLAYYGYTF. The CDR3 DNA sequence: TGTGCCAGCAGCTTGGCCTACTATGGCTACACCTTC. The rearrangement joins TRBV5-4 to TRBJ1-2; D not certain. Trimming left V 0 bases short and J 3 bases short, with 3 bases between. The CDR3 covers 12 residues. Germline CDR1 is SGHNT and CDR2 is YYREEE (reference sequence).

The V and J genes are TRBV20-1 and TRBJ2-7; 11 bases are a match to TRBD2. Trimming took 1 base from V and 4 from J; bases not matched to a gene: 6. The CDR3 has 15 residues. CDR1 is DFQATT and CDR2 is SNEGSKA in the germline V gene (reference sequence). This chain's CDR3 is CSARGTLAGGYEQYF. CDR3 in DNA: TGCAGTGCTAGAGGGACGCTAGCGGGAGGATACGAGCAGTACTTC.

This clonotype was observed a few times. V and J are TRBV27 and TRBJ2-7, with a tentative D call TRBD1 (6 bases). This CDR3 has 17 amino acids. Trimming removed 5 bases from V and 0 bases from J, with 20 bases in between. CDR1 is MNHEY, CDR2 SMNVEV, per germline (reference sequence). The CDR3: CASSRGWATGRSYEQYF. Written as DNA, the CDR3 is TGTGCCAGCAGTCGCGGTTGGGCGACAGGACGCTCCTACGAGCAGTACTTC.

This clonotype was found many times. This rearrangement joins TRBV5-6 to TRBJ2-2; D tentatively reads TRBD1 or TRBD2 (5 bases each). Germline V CDR1 and CDR2: SGHDT, YYEEEE. Trimming stripped 2 bases from V and 0 bases from J, with 11 bases between. The CDR3 spans 16 residues. CDR3 sequence (DNA): TGTGCCAGCAGCTTTTGGGGGTTCGCGAACACCGGGGAGCTGTTTTTT. Translation gives CASSFWGFANTGELFF.

The table lists this clonotype with many counts. The rearrangement joins TRBV9 to TRBJ2-1; weak D call: TRBD2 (6 bases). Trimming stripped 6 bases from V and 4 bases from J, with 17 bases between. The CDR3 loop spans 15 amino acids. The germline V gene encodes CDR1 SGDLS and CDR2 YYNGEE. The CDR3 sequence: CASTPRAGLYNEQFF. The CDR3 nucleotides read TGTGCCAGCACCCCGAGAGCGGGTCTATACAATGAGCAGTTCTTC.